A single sample gave rise to the 12 T cell receptor beta chains below, sequenced in a study of T cell responses to AZD1222 COVID-19 vaccine. Profiling relied on immunoSEQ multiplex PCR, and the TCRdb table lists in-frame clones only, not all of them. The sample lists 95,000 to 120,000 clones, approximately 89% occurring once. The sample here was peripheral blood, taken on day 0 of MenACWY control vaccination. The receptor source for this set is an adult in good health.

The chain is built from TRBV19 and TRBJ2-4, with TRBD1 identical over 9 bases. The V gene's germline CDR1 is LNHDA and CDR2 SQIVND (reference sequence). This CDR3 contains 20 residues. With 8 bases clipped from V and 0 bases from J, the junction kept 20 bases outside the gene matches. As DNA, the CDR3 is TGTGCCAGTCGATCGAAAGAGGACAGGGGAGGCTTTTTAGCCAAAAACATTCAGTACTTC. Residues: CASRSKEDRGGFLAKNIQYF.

The rearrangement links TRBV29-1 to TRBJ2-1, with D possibly called TRBD1 or TRBD2 (5 bases each). Germline V gene lookup returns CDR1 SQVTM and CDR2 ANQGSEA. Trimming removed 6 bases at V and 5 bases at J, with 14 bases between. The CDR3 runs 13 residues. In DNA form, the CDR3 reads TGCAGCGTAATAAGGGACGGAAACAATGAGCAGTTCTTC. It is translated as CSVIRDGNNEQFF.

The rearrangement links TRBV5-1 to TRBJ1-1, with D unclear. The CDR3 has 15 amino acids. Trimming removed 0 bases at V and 0 bases at J, with 9 bases between. Germline V lookup: CDR1 SGHRS, CDR2 YFSETQ. In nucleotides, the CDR3 is TGCGCCAGCAGCTTGGTGCCGGGGTTGAACACTGAAGCTTTCTTT. Residues: CASSLVPGLNTEAFF.

The CDR3: CASSLASMGSYNEQFF. CDR3 DNA: TGTGCCAGCAGTTTGGCTAGCATGGGATCCTACAATGAGCAGTTCTTC. This sequence joins TRBV27 and TRBJ2-1, with a weak D call TRBD2 (5 bases). CDR3 size: 16 residues. CDR1 and CDR2 from the germline V gene are MNHEY and SMNVEV (reference sequence). Trimming removed 3 bases at V and 1 base at J, with 13 bases between.

This chain links TRBV11-3 with TRBJ1-1; tentative D call: TRBD1 (5 bases). The V end lost 1 base, the J end lost 8 bases, and 11 bases lay between the germline ends. CDR1 and CDR2 (germline): SGHNT, YENEEA. This CDR3 spans 13 amino acids. The CDR3 loop reads CASSLVGGSEAFF. The CDR3 coding sequence is TGTGCCAGCAGCTTAGTGGGGGGGTCGGAAGCTTTCTTT.

This chain links TRBV3-1 (or the pseudogene TRBV3-2) with TRBJ1-6; D call uncertain. Trimming took off 4 bases at V and 4 bases at J, with 14 bases between the two ends. This CDR3 region has 16 residues. In germline, CDR1 is LGHDT, CDR2 YNNKEL (reference sequence). The CDR3, as DNA: TGTGCCAGCAGCCGCGGTGAAGGGCCTTATAATTCACCCCTCCACTTT. Its protein is CASSRGEGPYNSPLHF.

This clone was seen only once. The genes are TRBV30 and TRBJ1-1; D gene unclear. V lost 3 bases, J lost 0 bases, and 5 bases lay in between. The CDR3 extends over 12 amino acids. Germline CDR1 is GTSNPN and CDR2 is SVGIG (reference sequence). The CDR3 DNA reads as TGTGCCTGGAGGCACCTGAACACTGAAGCTTTCTTT. It codes for CAWRHLNTEAFF.

The rearrangement uses TRBV7-6 and TRBJ1-5; D possibly corresponds to TRBD1 (5 bases). Trimming pared 2 bases from V and 3 bases from J, leaving 11 bases between. The CDR3 contains 15 residues. Germline V gives CDR1 SGHVS, CDR2 FNYEAQ. The CDR3 protein is CASSLFTGLNQPQHF. The CDR3 DNA sequence: TGTGCCAGCAGCTTATTTACAGGCCTCAATCAGCCCCAGCATTTT.

This rearrangement joins TRBV20-1 to TRBJ2-7, with D hard to call. CDR3 length: 10 amino acids. The germline V gene encodes CDR1 DFQATT and CDR2 SNEGSKA (reference sequence). Trimming removed 3 bases at V and 5 bases at J, with 5 bases between. CDR3 amino acids: CSARLNEQYF. Here the CDR3 DNA reads TGCAGTGCTAGGTTAAACGAGCAGTACTTC.

The chain links TRBV2 to TRBJ1-5; the D is unclear. The ends were cut back, 8 bases at V and 3 bases at J, with 23 bases in the middle. The CDR3 covers 17 residues. Germline V gene sequence: CDR1 SNHLY, CDR2 FYNNEI. As DNA, the CDR3 is TGTGCCAGCCGCATTCCCGGGAGTCAGGCGCCCAATCAGCCCCAGCATTTT. Its translation is CASRIPGSQAPNQPQHF.

This chain uses TRBV12-3 or TRBV12-4 with TRBJ1-2, with no clear D. The CDR3 spans 12 residues. V gave up 3 bases and J gave up 7 bases, with 9 bases separating them. DNA for the CDR3: TGTGCCAGCAGTTTGGGCAGGTTTGGCTACACCTTC. As protein: CASSLGRFGYTF.

The gene calls are TRBV6-5 and TRBJ2-3; D not certain. Trimming cost V 0 bases and J 0 bases, with 4 bases left between them. CDR3 size: 14 residues. Looked up from germline, CDR1 is MNHEY and CDR2 is SVGAGI. CDR3 DNA: TGTGCCAGCAGTTACTCGGAGAGCACAGATACGCAGTATTTT. Amino acids: CASSYSESTDTQYF.